A single sample gave rise to the 26 T cell receptor beta chains below, sequenced in a study of blood T cell repertoires in COVID-19. Measured with immunoSEQ multiplex PCR; TCRdb has only the in-frame clones, and not every one. The sample shows some 450,000 clones, approximately 88% of them seen only once. What was sequenced was peripheral blood. Receptor source: a woman aged 45 to 65 with COVID-19, enrolled during active disease.

The chain has TRBV5-4 and TRBJ1-2, with 7 bases fitting TRBD1. The CDR3 loop spans 14 amino acids. Germline loops: CDR1 SGHNT, CDR2 YYREEE (reference sequence). Germline trimming cut 4 bases from V and 2 bases from J; bases unmatched to any gene: 5. The CDR3 sequence: CASSQGTDNYGYTF. DNA for the CDR3: TGTGCCAGCAGCCAGGGGACAGACAACTATGGCTACACCTTC.

This chain links TRBV7-2 with TRBJ1-1, with 8 positions matching TRBD1. From germline, CDR1 is SGHTA and CDR2 FQGNSA. V was pared by 5 bases and J by 0 bases, with 8 bases of the junction left unmatched. This CDR3 is built from 16 residues. The CDR3 DNA follows: TGTGCCAGCAGCACTCGCGGACAGGGACTGAACACTGAAGCTTTCTTT. Protein product: CASSTRGQGLNTEAFF.

This clone occurred once. This chain uses TRBV11-2 with TRBJ2-7; D gene unclear. The CDR3 is 14 amino acids. CDR1 is SGHAT and CDR2 is FQNNGV in the germline V gene. The ends were cut back, 5 bases at V and 0 bases at J, with 11 bases in the middle. The DNA of the CDR3 is TGTGCCAGCAGCCCCCTAGTGAGCTCCTACGAGCAGTACTTC. Translating gives CASSPLVSSYEQYF.

V usage is TRBV5-1 and J usage is TRBJ1-1; perhaps TRBD1 as D (6 bases). The CDR3 sequence is 15 residues long. The germline V gene encodes CDR1 SGHRS and CDR2 YFSETQ. Trimming took off 4 bases at V and 2 bases at J, with 15 bases between the two ends. Written as DNA, the CDR3 is TGCGCCAGCAGCCGACCGGACAGACCAAACACTGAAGCTTTCTTT. Protein: CASSRPDRPNTEAFF.

V usage is TRBV28 and J usage is TRBJ1-1; D is perhaps TRBD1 (5 bases). The germline V gene encodes CDR1 MDHEN and CDR2 SYDVKM. Trimming took 2 bases from V and 3 from J, leaving 7 bases between them. The CDR3 totals 13 residues. CDR3 loop: CASSLKGDTEAFF. As DNA, the CDR3 is TGTGCCAGCAGTTTAAAAGGGGACACTGAAGCTTTCTTT. Combining the CDR3 with reference TRBV28 and TRBJ1-1 gives the whole variable domain DVKVTQSSRYLVKRTGEKVFLECVQDMDHENMFWYRQDPGLGLRLIYFSYDVKMKEKGDIPEGYSVSREKKERFSLILESASTNQTSMYLCASSLKGDTEAFFGQGTRLTVV.

This clone was detected only once. The V and J genes are TRBV5-1 and TRBJ2-7, with TRBD1 as a possible D gene (7 bases). The CDR3 covers 14 residues. V lost 4 bases and J lost 5, with 16 bases in between. The germline V gene has CDR1 SGHRS and CDR2 YFSETQ. This chain's CDR3 is CASSPAGGMNEQYF. The CDR3 coding sequence is TGCGCCAGCAGCCCAGCAGGGGGGATGAACGAGCAGTACTTC.

The rearrangement links TRBV6-2 or TRBV6-3 to TRBJ2-5; 9 bases match TRBD2. V lost 2 bases to trimming and J lost 2 bases; unmatched junction nucleotides: 6. CDR1 and CDR2 (germline): MNHEY, SVGEGT. This CDR3 contains 16 residues. The CDR3 DNA follows: TGTGCCAGCAGTTACGGGGTAGCGGGGGAACAAGAGACCCAGTACTTC. Protein product: CASSYGVAGEQETQYF.

V is TRBV19 and J is TRBJ1-1; D possibly corresponds to TRBD1 (5 bases). The CDR3 is 14 residues long. Trimming stripped 4 bases from V and 1 base from J, with 10 bases between. The germline V gene encodes CDR1 LNHDA and CDR2 SQIVND (reference sequence). CDR3 sequence reads: CASSRGRTNTEAFF. DNA for the CDR3: TGTGCCAGTAGTAGGGGCCGGACGAACACTGAAGCTTTCTTT.

This clone turned up a few times. This chain's CDR3 is CAWRLAHTEAFF. CDR3 DNA sequence: TGTGCCTGGAGGCTTGCGCACACTGAAGCTTTCTTT. The chain recombines TRBV30 with TRBJ1-1; no clear D. The length of the CDR3 is 12 residues. V was trimmed by 3 bases and J by 3 bases, leaving 8 bases between them. Germline V CDR1 and CDR2: GTSNPN, SVGIG (reference sequence).

V is TRBV6-5 and J is TRBJ1-2; the D gene is possibly TRBD1 (5 bases). V lost 0 bases and J 4 bases, leaving 12 bases between the germline ends. The CDR3 sequence is 15 residues long. Germline V gives CDR1 MNHEY, CDR2 SVGAGI. This chain's CDR3 is CASSYSRGHLYGYTF. As DNA, the CDR3 is TGTGCCAGCAGTTACTCGCGGGGCCATCTCTATGGCTACACCTTC.

The chain joins TRBV30 to TRBJ1-1; D is unresolved. V lost 3 bases and J 1 base, leaving 3 bases between the germline ends. Germline V gene sequence: CDR1 GTSNPN, CDR2 SVGIG (reference sequence). This CDR3 comprises 11 residues. The CDR3 is CAWRQNTEAFF. CDR3 in DNA: TGTGCCTGGAGACAGAACACTGAAGCTTTCTTT. Full variable domain (remainder filled in from reference TRBV30 and TRBJ1-1): SQTIHQWPATLVQPVGSPLSLECTVEGTSNPNLYWYRQAAGRGLQLLFYSVGIGQISSEVPQNLSASRPQDRQFILSSKKLLLSDSGFYLCAWRQNTEAFFGQGTRLTVV.

The chain has TRBV9 and TRBJ1-2; a possible D gene is TRBD1 (6 bases). Deletions cut 5 bases from V and 1 base from J, with 18 bases between. Germline lookup yields CDR1 SGDLS and CDR2 YYNGEE. The CDR3 is 16 residues long. CDR3 protein: CASSLGGLGDNYGYTF. In DNA form, the CDR3 reads TGTGCCAGCAGTCTGGGGGGGCTTGGTGATAACTATGGCTACACCTTC.

V is TRBV11-2 and J is TRBJ2-2; a possible D gene is TRBD2 (6 bases). Per germline, CDR1 SGHAT and CDR2 FQNNGV. V lost 1 base and J 7 bases, leaving 10 bases between the germline ends. CDR3 length equals 14 residues. The DNA of the CDR3 is TGTGCCAGCAGCTTAGCCGCGGGGTTCGGGGAGCTGTTTTTT. It is translated as CASSLAAGFGELFF.

V and J are TRBV2 and TRBJ1-3; possibly TRBD1 for D (5 bases). Germline loops: CDR1 SNHLY, CDR2 FYNNEI. With 0 bases removed from V and 3 bases from J, the gap between germline ends came to 15 bases. The CDR3 is 17 residues long. The CDR3 DNA sequence: TGTGCCAGCAGTGAAGCGCTTCGGAGGGGAGGTGGAAACACCATATATTTT. Protein: CASSEALRRGGGNTIYF.

The CDR3 region is CASSLVTGGGPSYGYTF. In DNA form, the CDR3 reads TGTGCCAGCAGTTTGGTAACAGGGGGCGGACCGTCTTATGGCTACACCTTC. The J gene is TRBJ1-2, the V gene TRBV28; TRBD1 agrees at 9 bases. The CDR3 has 17 amino acids. Germline assignment: CDR1 MDHEN and CDR2 SYDVKM. After removal of 3 bases from V and 5 bases from J, the junction contained 13 bases not matched to a gene.

The chain combines TRBV2 with TRBJ2-2; 9 positions match TRBD2. Trimming removed 8 bases from V and 4 bases from J; junction bases left unmatched: 8. CDR3 length: 15 residues. Germline values: CDR1 SNHLY, CDR2 FYNNEI. The CDR3 DNA sequence: TGTGCCAGCTCACCGCTAGCGGGAACCACCGGGGAGCTGTTTTTT. Protein: CASSPLAGTTGELFF.

This chain links TRBV10-3 with TRBJ1-2, with 7 bases fitting TRBD1. The CDR3 is made up of 13 amino acids. With V trimmed by 7 bases and J by 4 bases, 6 bases remained unmatched. Germline loops: CDR1 ENHRY, CDR2 SYGVKD. The CDR3 loop reads CAITQGGGYGYTF. The CDR3 DNA follows: TGTGCCATCACCCAGGGGGGCGGCTATGGCTACACCTTC.

The rearrangement joins TRBV30 to TRBJ2-7, with 11 bases aligning to TRBD1. V dropped 4 bases and J dropped 1; count of bases not matched to a gene: 6. There are 15 residues in the CDR3. The germline gives CDR1 GTSNPN, CDR2 SVGIG (reference sequence). The CDR3 nucleotides read TGTGCCTGGAACAAGGACAGGGGGCATTCCTACGAGCAGTACTTC. Amino acids: CAWNKDRGHSYEQYF. Full variable domain (rest looked up from reference TRBV30 and TRBJ2-7): SQTIHQWPATLVQPVGSPLSLECTVEGTSNPNLYWYRQAAGRGLQLLFYSVGIGQISSEVPQNLSASRPQDRQFILSSKKLLLSDSGFYLCAWNKDRGHSYEQYFGPGTRLTVT.

The J gene is TRBJ1-2, the V gene TRBV10-3; 11 positions match TRBD1. Germline CDR1 ENHRY, CDR2 SYGVKD. Germline trimming cut 0 bases from V and 7 bases from J; bases unmatched to any gene: 7. CDR3 length equals 16 residues. This CDR3 reads CAISESVGTGGAGYTF. The CDR3 nucleotides read TGTGCCATCAGTGAGTCGGTCGGGACAGGGGGGGCTGGCTACACCTTC.

The table lists this clone with a few counts. CDR3 in amino acids: CASSDSTGHTGELFF. In DNA form, the CDR3 reads TGTGCCAGCAGTGACTCCACCGGTCACACCGGGGAGCTGTTTTTT. The chain carries TRBV6-4 and TRBJ2-2; D unclear. The germline V gene has CDR1 MRHNA and CDR2 SNTAGT. Trimming cost V 0 bases and J 3 bases, with 8 bases left between them. The CDR3 sequence is 15 residues long.

J is TRBJ1-5 and V is TRBV28; tentatively, D is TRBD1 (6 bases). The CDR3 is 13 residues long. The V and J ends lost 4 bases and 3 bases respectively, with 7 bases between them. Germline CDR1 and CDR2: MDHEN and SYDVKM. CDR3 sequence reads: CASSSGDNQPQHF. DNA for the CDR3: TGTGCCAGCAGTTCAGGGGACAATCAGCCCCAGCATTTT.

This clone appeared a single time. DNA for the CDR3: TGTGCCACCAGCAGAGATGTTGAGAGGGCTTTCTTT. Its protein product is CATSRDVERAFF. The gene calls are TRBV15 and TRBJ1-1; D ambiguous. The CDR3 is 12 residues long. CDR1 and CDR2 (germline): LNHNV, YYDKDF (reference sequence). V was cut by 0 bases and J by 11 bases, with 10 bases left in between.

This clone has only a few counts. The rearrangement joins TRBV2 to TRBJ1-2, with D possibly being TRBD1 (5 bases). Trimming stripped 6 bases from V and 4 bases from J, with 12 bases between. The CDR3 covers 13 residues. Germline V lookup: CDR1 SNHLY, CDR2 FYNNEI. The DNA for the CDR3 is TGTGCCAGCAGGACAGCATATTTCTATGGCTACACCTTC. Translated: CASRTAYFYGYTF.

V gene TRBV7-9 combines with J gene TRBJ2-1; 9 bases align to TRBD2. This CDR3 contains 15 residues. Germline CDR1 reads SEHNR; CDR2 reads FQNEAQ (reference sequence). V lost 10 bases, J lost 0 bases, and 7 bases stayed unmatched. As DNA, the CDR3 is TGTGCCACGTTAGCGGGGGACCACTCCTACAATGAGCAGTTCTTC. As protein: CATLAGDHSYNEQFF.

This chain joins TRBV5-1 and TRBJ1-1; D not resolved. CDR1 and CDR2 (germline): SGHRS, YFSETQ. This CDR3 comprises 15 residues. Trimming shortened V by 2 bases and J by 0 bases, and 11 bases separated the two germline ends. CDR3 in DNA: TGCGCCAGCAGCTTCTCCGGTTCCATGAACACTGAAGCTTTCTTT. This gives the protein CASSFSGSMNTEAFF.

The V call is TRBV2, the J call TRBJ2-7; D is possibly TRBD1 (6 bases). The V end lost 5 bases, the J end lost 2 bases, and 10 bases lay between the germline ends. There are 13 residues in the CDR3. The germline V gene has CDR1 SNHLY and CDR2 FYNNEI. CDR3 region: CASSRDTPYEQYF. In DNA, the CDR3 is TGTGCCAGCAGTCGGGACACCCCCTACGAGCAGTACTTC.